This TCR beta chain was identified during a study of cytomegalovirus exposure and HLA in healthy donors. The CDR3 spans 14 residues. V was clipped by 4 bases and J by 1 base, with 13 bases between them. CDR1 SQVTM and CDR2 ANQGSEA come from the germline V gene. PCR used 60 Vbeta primers and 13 Jbeta primers. The assay was immunoSEQ multiplex PCR, and TCRdb's table has in-frame clones only and misses some. The table records about 210,000 clones, roughly 87% of them present only once. The specimen was PBMCs. This sequence joins TRBV29-1 and TRBJ2-5, with D possibly being TRBD2 (5 bases). The TCR originated in a boy between 2 and 15 years old in good health and CMV-seronegative. Here the CDR3 DNA reads TGCAGCGTTGTACCCAGCGGCATCCAAGAGACCCAGTACTTC. This gives the protein CSVVPSGIQETQYF.